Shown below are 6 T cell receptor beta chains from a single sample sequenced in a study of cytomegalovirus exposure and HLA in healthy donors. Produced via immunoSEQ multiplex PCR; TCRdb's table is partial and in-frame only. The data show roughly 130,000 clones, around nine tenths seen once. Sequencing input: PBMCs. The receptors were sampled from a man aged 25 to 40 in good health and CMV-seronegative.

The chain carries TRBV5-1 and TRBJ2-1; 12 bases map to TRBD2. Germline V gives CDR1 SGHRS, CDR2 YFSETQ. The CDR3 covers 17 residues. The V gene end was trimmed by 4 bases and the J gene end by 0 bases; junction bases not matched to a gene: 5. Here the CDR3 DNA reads TGCGCCAGCAGCGGAGGACTAGCGGGGACCTCCTACAATGAGCAGTTCTTC. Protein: CASSGGLAGTSYNEQFF.

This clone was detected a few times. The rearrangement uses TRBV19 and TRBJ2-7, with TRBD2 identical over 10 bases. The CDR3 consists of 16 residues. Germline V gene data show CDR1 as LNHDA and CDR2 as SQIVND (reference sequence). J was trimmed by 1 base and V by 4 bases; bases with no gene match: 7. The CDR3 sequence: CASSTPGLAPSYEQYF. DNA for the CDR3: TGTGCCAGTAGTACTCCGGGACTAGCGCCGTCCTACGAGCAGTACTTC.

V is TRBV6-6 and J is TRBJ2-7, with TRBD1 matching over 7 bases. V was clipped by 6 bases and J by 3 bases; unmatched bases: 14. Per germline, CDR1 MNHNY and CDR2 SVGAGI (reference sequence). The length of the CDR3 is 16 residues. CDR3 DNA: TGTGCCAGCAGCCGCGGTCGGACAGGACCCCTCTACGAGCAGTACTTC. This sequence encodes CASSRGRTGPLYEQYF.

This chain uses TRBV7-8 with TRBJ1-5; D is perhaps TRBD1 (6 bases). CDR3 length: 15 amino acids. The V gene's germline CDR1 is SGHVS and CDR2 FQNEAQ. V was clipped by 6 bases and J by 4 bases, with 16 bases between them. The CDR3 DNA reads TGTGCCAGCAGGCCTAAAACAGGGCGGAATCAGCCCCAGCATTTT. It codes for CASRPKTGRNQPQHF.

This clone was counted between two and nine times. The CDR3 loop is CASTPGQGARGYTF. The CDR3 nucleotides read TGTGCCAGCACCCCGGGACAGGGGGCACGGGGCTACACCTTC. The V gene is TRBV6-5, the J gene TRBJ1-2, with TRBD1 matching over 12 bases. This CDR3 spans 14 amino acids. The V segment lost 7 bases and the J segment 8 bases; nucleotides outside the gene matches: 8. Germline assignment: CDR1 MNHEY and CDR2 SVGAGI.

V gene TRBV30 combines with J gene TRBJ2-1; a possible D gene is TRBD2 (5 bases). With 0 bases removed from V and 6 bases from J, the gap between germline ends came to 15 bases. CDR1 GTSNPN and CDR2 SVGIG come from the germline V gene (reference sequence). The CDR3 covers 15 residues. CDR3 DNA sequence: TGTGCCTGGAGTGTACGAAGAGGGATCGGCAATGAGCAGTTCTTC. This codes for CAWSVRRGIGNEQFF.